The 5 T cell receptor beta chains presented below share a single source sample, sequenced in a study of blood T cells in healthy people across ages. A second roughly 6 to 11 cycle PCR used barcoded and J-beta primers. TCRdb re-derived calls from the 5' RACE reads in MiXCR, one entry per CDR3 protein. The table has over 600,000 distinct CDR3 sequences, roughly 56% seen once; the top ten hold under 30%. Sequenced input: blood. The source of these receptors is a man aged 40-49 years in good health.

This clonotype was counted a few times. V and J are TRBV27 and TRBJ2-7; TRBD2 might be the D (7 bases). Trimming shortened V by 6 bases and J by 2 bases, and 17 bases separated the two germline ends. This CDR3 spans 15 amino acids. Germline CDR1 is MNHEY and CDR2 is SMNVEV (reference sequence). The CDR3 DNA reads as TGTGCCAGCAGAGCGTCGGGGGGCCTAACCTACGAGCAGTACTTC. It is translated as CASRASGGLTYEQYF.

The rearrangement links TRBV7-9 to TRBJ2-1; 10 positions match TRBD1. There are 15 residues in the CDR3. Looked up from germline, CDR1 is SEHNR and CDR2 is FQNEAQ (reference sequence). The J segment lost 6 bases and the V segment lost 4 bases, leaving 6 bases of the junction unmatched. The CDR3 sequence: CASSSTGTGVNEQFF. CDR3 in DNA: TGTGCCAGCAGCTCCACCGGGACAGGGGTCAATGAGCAGTTCTTC.

This chain connects TRBV21-1 to TRBJ1-1. TRBV21-1 is flagged as a pseudogene. This CDR3 has 17 residues. CDR3 protein: CASSKMAGRSKRTEAFF. The CDR3 DNA is TGTGCCAGCAGCAAAATGGCAGGACGGTCTAAGAGAACTGAAGCTTTCTTT.

V is TRBV4-1 and J is TRBJ1-5; D unclear. The CDR3 has 14 amino acids. V was clipped by 2 bases and J by 3 bases, with 8 bases between them. Germline-derived CDR1 and CDR2 are MGHRA and YSYEKL. The CDR3 is CASSQRQSNQPQHF. CDR3 DNA: TGCGCCAGCAGCCAAAGACAATCCAATCAGCCCCAGCATTTT.

This sequence joins TRBV29-1 and TRBJ2-2; D uncertain. Trimming left V 4 bases short and J 6 bases short, with 12 bases between. Germline V gives CDR1 SQVTM, CDR2 ANQGSEA. The CDR3 sequence is 13 residues long. In nucleotides, the CDR3 is TGCAGCGTTGTCAAGGTCGTTGCCGGGGAGCTGTTTTTT. It is translated as CSVVKVVAGELFF.